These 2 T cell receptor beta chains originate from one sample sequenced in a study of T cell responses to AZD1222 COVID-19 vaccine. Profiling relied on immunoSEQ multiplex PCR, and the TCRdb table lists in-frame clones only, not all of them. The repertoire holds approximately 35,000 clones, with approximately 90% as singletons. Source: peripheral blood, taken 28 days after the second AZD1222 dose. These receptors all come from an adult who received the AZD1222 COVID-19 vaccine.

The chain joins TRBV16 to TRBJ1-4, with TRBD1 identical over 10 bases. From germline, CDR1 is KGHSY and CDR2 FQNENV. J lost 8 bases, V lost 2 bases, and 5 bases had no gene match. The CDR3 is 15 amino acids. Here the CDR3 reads CASSQLGTGEEKLFF. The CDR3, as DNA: TGTGCCAGCAGCCAACTTGGGACAGGGGAAGAAAAACTGTTTTTT.

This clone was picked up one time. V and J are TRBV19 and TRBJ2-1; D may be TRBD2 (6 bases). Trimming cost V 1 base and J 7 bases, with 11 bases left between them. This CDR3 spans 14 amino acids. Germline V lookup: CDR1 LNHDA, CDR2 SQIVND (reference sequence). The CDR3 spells CASSIASSENEQFF. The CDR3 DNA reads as TGTGCCAGTAGTATAGCCTCTAGCGAGAATGAGCAGTTCTTC.